The rows below give T cell receptor beta chains drawn from one sample of a study of blood T cell repertoires in COVID-19. The data were produced by immunoSEQ multiplex PCR, yet TCRdb's version contains in-frame clones alone and is incomplete. The sample has tens of thousands of clones, 85% to 95% seen once; the top ten hold roughly 3.9%. Sequenced: peripheral blood. The receptor source for this set is a man over 45 with acute or convalescent COVID-19. Both conserved end residues are part of each CDR3. The D gene is left open where the match is weak. Size is stated for part of the rows, as once, few or many counts, or as a class when the clone is expanded.

J,size,V,D,CDR3,DNA
TRBJ2-3,-,TRBV30,TRBD1,CAWSPVQGTDTQYF,TGTGCCTGGAGCCCAGTACAGGGGACAGATACGCAGTATTTT
TRBJ2-1,-,TRBV12-3/TRBV12-4,-,CASSSFTSKQFF,TGTGCCAGCAGCAGCTTTACTAGTAAGCAGTTCTTC
TRBJ2-7,-,TRBV19,-,CASSIGARVGSEQYF,TGTGCCAGTAGTATAGGGGCGCGGGTTGGATCCGAGCAGTACTTC
TRBJ2-3,-,TRBV25-1,-,CASSDPRTGVDTQYF,TGTGCCAGCAGTGATCCAAGGACGGGGGTGGATACGCAGTATTTT
TRBJ1-5,-,TRBV27,-,CASRSNQPQHF,TGTGCCAGCCGTAGCAATCAGCCCCAGCATTTT
TRBJ1-1,-,TRBV25-1,TRBD1,CASQKGARVNTEAFF,TGTGCCAGCCAAAAGGGGGCGCGGGTGAACACTGAAGCTTTCTTT
TRBJ1-4,-,TRBV30,-,CAWSVGGFNEKLFF,TGTGCCTGGAGTGTGGGAGGATTTAATGAAAAACTGTTTTTT
TRBJ1-6,-,TRBV10-2,TRBD1,CASSRTGGDNSPLHF,TGCGCCAGCAGCAGGACAGGGGGCGATAATTCACCCCTCCACTTT
TRBJ2-1,-,TRBV24-1,-,CATSDPGLHNEQFF,TGTGCCACCAGTGACCCGGGACTTCACAATGAGCAGTTCTTC
TRBJ1-2,-,TRBV11-3,-,CASSSLAGQALSGYTF,TGTGCCAGCAGCTCCCTTGCTGGGCAGGCGTTAAGTGGCTACACCTTC
TRBJ1-1,-,TRBV5-1,TRBD1,CASSLRQGTEAFF,TGCGCCAGCAGCTTACGACAGGGCACTGAAGCTTTCTTT
TRBJ1-1,few,TRBV19,-,CASSIQGRNTEAFF,TGTGCCAGTAGTATTCAGGGAAGGAACACTGAAGCTTTCTTT
TRBJ1-2,-,TRBV9,TRBD1,CASSGGTEGGYTF,TGTGCCAGCAGCGGAGGGACAGAGGGTGGCTACACCTTC
TRBJ1-2,-,TRBV5-4,TRBD1,CASSWARWAGGVYGYTF,TGTGCCAGCAGCTGGGCAAGGTGGGCAGGGGGTGTCTATGGCTACACCTTC
TRBJ2-7,-,TRBV4-3,TRBD1,CASSQGPGTGGEQYF,TGCGCCAGCAGCCAGGGCCCCGGGACAGGGGGGGAGCAGTACTTC
TRBJ1-3,-,TRBV7-6,-,CASSSPGSDSGNTIYF,TGTGCCAGCAGCTCACCGGGTTCGGATTCTGGAAACACCATATATTTT
TRBJ1-1,-,TRBV6-5,-,CASNSGQMNTEAFF,TGTGCCAGCAACTCCGGACAGATGAACACTGAAGCTTTCTTT
TRBJ1-5,once,TRBV30,-,CAWSPRGYGNQPQHF,TGTGCCTGGAGTCCAAGGGGTTATGGCAATCAGCCCCAGCATTTT
TRBJ2-3,-,TRBV7-8,-,CASSYRGGFGRRDATDTQYF,TGTGCCAGCAGCTACCGTGGAGGTTTCGGCCGCCGCGATGCCACAGATACGCAGTATTTT
TRBJ1-6,few,TRBV12-3/TRBV12-4,-,CASSFSLNSPLHF,TGTGCCAGCAGTTTCAGTCTTAATTCACCCCTCCACTTT
TRBJ1-3,-,TRBV5-1,-,CASSALQESSGNTIYF,TGCGCCAGCAGCGCGTTACAGGAAAGCTCTGGAAACACCATATATTTT
TRBJ2-7,-,TRBV7-8,TRBD2,CASSLGVAGGFYEQYF,TGTGCCAGCAGCTTAGGTGTAGCGGGAGGGTTCTACGAGCAGTACTTC
TRBJ2-4,-,TRBV11-3,TRBD2,CASSHNSGKAKNIQYF,TGTGCCAGCAGCCATAATAGCGGGAAAGCCAAAAACATTCAGTACTTC
TRBJ2-1,-,TRBV6-5,-,CASRPDSPEYNEQFF,TGTGCCAGCAGGCCGGACAGTCCGGAATACAATGAGCAGTTCTTC
TRBJ2-1,-,TRBV27,TRBD1,CASSPGTGSYNEQFF,TGTGCCAGCAGCCCCGGGACAGGGTCCTACAATGAGCAGTTCTTC
TRBJ2-5,-,TRBV2,-,CASSGWWAQQETQYF,TGTGCCAGCAGTGGATGGTGGGCTCAACAAGAGACCCAGTACTTC
TRBJ1-3,-,TRBV15,-,CATSTGNTIYF,TGTGCCACCAGCACAGGGAACACCATATATTTT
TRBJ1-1,-,TRBV10-3,TRBD1,CAISAPGTGLDTEAFF,TGTGCCATCAGTGCGCCTGGGACAGGGCTTGACACTGAAGCTTTCTTT
TRBJ2-3,-,TRBV9,TRBD2,CASSAGSSGSADTQYF,TGTGCCAGCAGCGCCGGTTCTAGCGGGAGCGCAGATACGCAGTATTTT
TRBJ2-7,-,TRBV7-2,TRBD2,CASSPSGGSSYEQYF,TGTGCCAGCAGCCCTAGCGGAGGGAGCTCCTACGAGCAGTACTTC
TRBJ1-6,-,TRBV11-3,-,CASSLEGNSGSPLHF,TGTGCCAGCAGCTTAGAGGGGAATTCGGGATCACCCCTCCACTTT
TRBJ2-7,-,TRBV11-2,-,CASSLAGPGNEQYF,TGTGCCAGCAGCTTGGCGGGACCGGGGAACGAGCAGTACTTC
TRBJ1-1,-,TRBV4-3,-,CASSQDTLRDTEAFF,TGCGCCAGCAGCCAAGATACACTTCGGGACACTGAAGCTTTCTTT
TRBJ2-7,-,TRBV11-3,TRBD2,CASSLLAGVYEQYF,TGTGCCAGCAGCTTGCTGGCGGGGGTCTACGAGCAGTACTTC
TRBJ2-2,-,TRBV6-4,TRBD2,CASSAGLAGVGELFF,TGTGCCAGCAGTGCCGGACTAGCGGGAGTCGGGGAGCTGTTTTTT
TRBJ2-3,-,TRBV19,-,CASSITGTDTQYF,TGTGCCAGTAGTATCACAGGGACAGATACGCAGTATTTT